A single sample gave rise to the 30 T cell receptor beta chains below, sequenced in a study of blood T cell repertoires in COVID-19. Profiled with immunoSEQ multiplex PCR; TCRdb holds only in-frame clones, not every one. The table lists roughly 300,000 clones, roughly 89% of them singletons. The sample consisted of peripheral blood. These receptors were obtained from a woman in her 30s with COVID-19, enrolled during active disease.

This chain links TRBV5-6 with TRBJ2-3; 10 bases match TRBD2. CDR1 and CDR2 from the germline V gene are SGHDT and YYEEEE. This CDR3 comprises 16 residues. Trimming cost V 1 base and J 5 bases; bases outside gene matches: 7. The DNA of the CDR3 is TGTGCCAGCAGCTTGAGAAGCGGGGGGGCTTTAGATACGCAGTATTTT. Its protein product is CASSLRSGGALDTQYF.

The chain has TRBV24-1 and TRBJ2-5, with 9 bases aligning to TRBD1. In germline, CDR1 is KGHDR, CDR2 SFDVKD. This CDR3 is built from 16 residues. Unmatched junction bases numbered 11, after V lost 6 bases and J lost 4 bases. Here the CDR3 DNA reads TGTGCCACCAGTCCCCGGGACAGGGACACCCGAGAGACCCAGTACTTC. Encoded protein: CATSPRDRDTRETQYF.

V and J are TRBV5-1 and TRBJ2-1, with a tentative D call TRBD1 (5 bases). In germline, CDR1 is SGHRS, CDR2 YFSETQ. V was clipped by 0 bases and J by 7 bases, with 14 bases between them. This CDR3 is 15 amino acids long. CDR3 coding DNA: TGCGCCAGCAGCTTGGCTGGGCAGACAGAAAATGAGCAGTTCTTC. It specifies CASSLAGQTENEQFF.

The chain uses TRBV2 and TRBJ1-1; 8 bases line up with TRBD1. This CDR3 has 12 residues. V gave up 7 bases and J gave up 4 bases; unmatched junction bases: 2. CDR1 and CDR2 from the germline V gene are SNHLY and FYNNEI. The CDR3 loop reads CASKTGATEAFF. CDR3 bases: TGTGCCAGCAAGACAGGGGCCACTGAAGCTTTCTTT.

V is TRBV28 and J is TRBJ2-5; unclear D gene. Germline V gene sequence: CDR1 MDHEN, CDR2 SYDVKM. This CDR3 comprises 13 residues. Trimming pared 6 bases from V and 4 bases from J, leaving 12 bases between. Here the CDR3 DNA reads TGTGCCAGCAGCCCTGGGCTGTTAGAGACCCAGTACTTC. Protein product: CASSPGLLETQYF. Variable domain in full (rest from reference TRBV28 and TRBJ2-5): DVKVTQSSRYLVKRTGEKVFLECVQDMDHENMFWYRQDPGLGLRLIYFSYDVKMKEKGDIPEGYSVSREKKERFSLILESASTNQTSMYLCASSPGLLETQYFGPGTRLLVL.

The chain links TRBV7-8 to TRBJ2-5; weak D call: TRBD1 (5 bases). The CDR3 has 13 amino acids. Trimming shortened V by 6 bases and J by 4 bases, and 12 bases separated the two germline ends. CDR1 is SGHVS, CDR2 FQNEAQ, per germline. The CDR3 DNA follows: TGTGCCAGCAGACCAGGGTTTACAGAGACCCAGTACTTC. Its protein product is CASRPGFTETQYF. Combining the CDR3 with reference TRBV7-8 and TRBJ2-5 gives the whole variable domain GAGVSQSPRYKVAKRGQDVALRCDPISGHVSLFWYQQALGQGPEFLTYFQNEAQLDKSGLPSDRFFAERPEGSVSTLKIQRTQQEDSAVYLCASRPGFTETQYFGPGTRLLVL.

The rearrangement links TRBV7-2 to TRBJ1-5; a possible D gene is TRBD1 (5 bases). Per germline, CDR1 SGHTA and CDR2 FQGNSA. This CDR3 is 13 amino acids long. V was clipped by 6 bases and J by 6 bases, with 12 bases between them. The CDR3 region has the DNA TGTGCCAGCAGTCAAGACAGCGTTCAGCCCCAGCATTTT. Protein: CASSQDSVQPQHF.

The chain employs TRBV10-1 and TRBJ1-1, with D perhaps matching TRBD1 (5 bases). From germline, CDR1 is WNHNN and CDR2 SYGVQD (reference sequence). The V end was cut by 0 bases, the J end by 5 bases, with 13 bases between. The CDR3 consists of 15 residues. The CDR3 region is CASSESGGGGTEAFF. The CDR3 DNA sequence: TGCGCCAGCAGTGAGTCGGGCGGGGGAGGGACTGAAGCTTTCTTT.

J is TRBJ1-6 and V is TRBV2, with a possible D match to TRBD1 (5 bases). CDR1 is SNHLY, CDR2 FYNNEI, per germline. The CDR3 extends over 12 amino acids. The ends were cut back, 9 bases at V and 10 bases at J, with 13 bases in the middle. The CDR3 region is CASLQGRSPLHF. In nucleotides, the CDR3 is TGTGCCAGTCTTCAGGGTCGGTCACCCCTCCACTTT.

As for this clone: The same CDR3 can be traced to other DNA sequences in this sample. In DNA form, the CDR3 reads TGTGCCAGCAGCCACAGGGGTTCGGGAAACACCATATATTTT. Encoded protein: CASSHRGSGNTIYF. This sequence joins TRBV7-8 and TRBJ1-3; TRBD1 agrees at 7 bases. Germline CDR1 reads SGHVS; CDR2 reads FQNEAQ. The trim removed 5 bases at V and 4 bases at J, leaving 5 bases unmatched. The CDR3 spans 14 residues.

The CDR3 DNA reads as TGTGCCAGCAGGCCACAGGGTTCCTACGAGCAGTACTTC. Translation: CASRPQGSYEQYF. V usage is TRBV6-5 and J usage is TRBJ2-7, with D possibly being TRBD1 (6 bases). Germline V gene sequence: CDR1 MNHEY, CDR2 SVGAGI. CDR3 length: 13 residues. Trimming cost V 6 bases and J 1 base, with 10 bases left between them.

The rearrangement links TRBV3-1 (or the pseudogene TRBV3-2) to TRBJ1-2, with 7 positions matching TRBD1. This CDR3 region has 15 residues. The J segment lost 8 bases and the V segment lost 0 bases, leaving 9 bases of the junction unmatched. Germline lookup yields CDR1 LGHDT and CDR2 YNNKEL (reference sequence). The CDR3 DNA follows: TGTGCCAGCAGCCAAGATTCTTGGGACAGTCGGGGCTACACCTTC. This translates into CASSQDSWDSRGYTF.

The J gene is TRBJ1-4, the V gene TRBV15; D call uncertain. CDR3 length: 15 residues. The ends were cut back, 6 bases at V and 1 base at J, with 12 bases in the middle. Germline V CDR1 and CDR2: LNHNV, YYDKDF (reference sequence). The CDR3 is CATSLLTGTNEKLFF. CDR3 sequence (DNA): TGTGCCACCAGTCTTTTGACGGGAACTAATGAAAAACTGTTTTTT.

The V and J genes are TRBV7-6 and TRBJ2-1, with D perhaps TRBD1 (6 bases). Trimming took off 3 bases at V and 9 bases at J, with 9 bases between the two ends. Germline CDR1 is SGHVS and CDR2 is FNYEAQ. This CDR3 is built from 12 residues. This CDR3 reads CASSFQGSEQFF. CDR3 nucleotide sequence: TGTGCCAGCAGCTTCCAGGGGAGTGAGCAGTTCTTC.

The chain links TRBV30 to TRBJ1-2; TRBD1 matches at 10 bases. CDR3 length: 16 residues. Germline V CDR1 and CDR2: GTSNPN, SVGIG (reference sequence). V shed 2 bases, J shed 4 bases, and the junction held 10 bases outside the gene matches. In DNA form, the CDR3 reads TGTGCCTGGAGTCCGTTGGGGACAGGGGAGCCCTATGGCTACACCTTC. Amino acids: CAWSPLGTGEPYGYTF.

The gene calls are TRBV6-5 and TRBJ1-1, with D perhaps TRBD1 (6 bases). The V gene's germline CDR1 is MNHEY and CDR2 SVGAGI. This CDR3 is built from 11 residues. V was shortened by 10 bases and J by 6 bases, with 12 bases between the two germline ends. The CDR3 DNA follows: TGTGCCACCTCCAGGGGCCCTGAAGCTTTCTTT. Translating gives CATSRGPEAFF.

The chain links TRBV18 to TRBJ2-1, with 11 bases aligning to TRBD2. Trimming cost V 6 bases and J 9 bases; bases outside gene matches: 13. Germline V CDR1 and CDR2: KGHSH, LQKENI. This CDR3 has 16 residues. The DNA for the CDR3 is TGTGCCAGCTCTCAAATAGCGGGGGGGCCGAGTAGTGAGCAGTTCTTC. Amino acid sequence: CASSQIAGGPSSEQFF.

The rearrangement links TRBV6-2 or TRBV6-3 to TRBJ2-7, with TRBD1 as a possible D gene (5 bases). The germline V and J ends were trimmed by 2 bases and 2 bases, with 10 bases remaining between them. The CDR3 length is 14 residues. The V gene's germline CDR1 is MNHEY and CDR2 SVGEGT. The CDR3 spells CASSYTDSPYEQYF. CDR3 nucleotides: TGTGCCAGCAGTTACACCGACAGTCCCTACGAGCAGTACTTC.

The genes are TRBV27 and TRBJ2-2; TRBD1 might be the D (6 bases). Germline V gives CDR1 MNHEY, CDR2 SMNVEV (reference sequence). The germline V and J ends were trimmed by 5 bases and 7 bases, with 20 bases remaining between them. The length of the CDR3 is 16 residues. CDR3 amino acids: CASSGGDWTDLGELFF. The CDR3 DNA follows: TGTGCCAGCAGTGGGGGAGACTGGACAGACCTCGGGGAGCTGTTTTTT.

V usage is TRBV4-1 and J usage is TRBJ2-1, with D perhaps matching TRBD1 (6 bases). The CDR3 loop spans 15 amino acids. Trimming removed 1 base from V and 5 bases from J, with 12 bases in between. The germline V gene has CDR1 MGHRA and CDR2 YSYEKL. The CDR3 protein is CASSQVRTVNNEQFF. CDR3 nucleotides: TGCGCCAGCAGCCAAGTAAGGACAGTAAACAATGAGCAGTTCTTC.

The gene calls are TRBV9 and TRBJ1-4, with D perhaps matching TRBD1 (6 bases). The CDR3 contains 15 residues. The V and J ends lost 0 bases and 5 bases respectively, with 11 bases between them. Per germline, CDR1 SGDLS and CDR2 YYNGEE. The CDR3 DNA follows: TGTGCCAGCAGCGTAGCAGGGGCTCACAATGAAAAACTGTTTTTT. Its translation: CASSVAGAHNEKLFF.

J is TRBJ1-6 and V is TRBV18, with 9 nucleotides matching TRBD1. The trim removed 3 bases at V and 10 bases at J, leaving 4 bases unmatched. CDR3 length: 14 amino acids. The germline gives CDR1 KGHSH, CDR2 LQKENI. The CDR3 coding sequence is TGTGCCAGCTCACCCGGGACAGGGCCCTCACCCCTCCACTTT. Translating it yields CASSPGTGPSPLHF.

Here the CDR3 DNA reads TGTGCCAGCAGTACCGGGACATCCTACGAGCAGTACTTC. It yields the protein CASSTGTSYEQYF. The chain is built from TRBV6-5 and TRBJ2-7; weak D call: TRBD1 (6 bases). This CDR3 contains 13 residues. Trimming removed 5 bases at V and 1 base at J, with 9 bases between. Germline assignment: CDR1 MNHEY and CDR2 SVGAGI.

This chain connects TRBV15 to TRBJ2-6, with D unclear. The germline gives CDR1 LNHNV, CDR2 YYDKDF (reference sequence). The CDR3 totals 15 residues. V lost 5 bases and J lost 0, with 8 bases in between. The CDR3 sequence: CATSLTDSGANVLTF. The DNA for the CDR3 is TGTGCCACCAGCCTTACTGACTCTGGGGCCAACGTCCTGACTTTC.

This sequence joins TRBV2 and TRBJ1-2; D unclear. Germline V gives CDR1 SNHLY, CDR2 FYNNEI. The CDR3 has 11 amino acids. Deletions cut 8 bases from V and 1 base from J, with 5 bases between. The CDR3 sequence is CASSDNYGYTF. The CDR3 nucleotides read TGTGCCAGCTCAGATAACTATGGCTACACCTTC.

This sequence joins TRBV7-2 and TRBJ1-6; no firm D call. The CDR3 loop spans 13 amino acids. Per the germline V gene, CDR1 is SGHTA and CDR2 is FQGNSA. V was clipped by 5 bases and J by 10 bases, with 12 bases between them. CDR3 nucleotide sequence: TGTGCCAGCAGCCAGAGGGCTTGGTCACCCCTCCACTTT. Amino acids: CASSQRAWSPLHF. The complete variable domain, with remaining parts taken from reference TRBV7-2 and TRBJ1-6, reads GAGVSQSPSNKVTEKGKDVELRCDPISGHTALYWYRQSLGQGLEFLIYFQGNSAPDKSGLPSDRFSAERTGGSVSTLTIQRTQQEDSAVYLCASSQRAWSPLHFGNGTRLTVT.

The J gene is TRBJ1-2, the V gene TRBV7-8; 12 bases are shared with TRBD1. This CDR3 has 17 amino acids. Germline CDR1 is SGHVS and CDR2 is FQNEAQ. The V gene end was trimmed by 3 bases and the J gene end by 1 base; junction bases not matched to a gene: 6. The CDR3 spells CASSFGTGGDHNYGYTF. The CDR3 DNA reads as TGTGCCAGCAGCTTCGGGACAGGGGGCGATCATAACTATGGCTACACCTTC.

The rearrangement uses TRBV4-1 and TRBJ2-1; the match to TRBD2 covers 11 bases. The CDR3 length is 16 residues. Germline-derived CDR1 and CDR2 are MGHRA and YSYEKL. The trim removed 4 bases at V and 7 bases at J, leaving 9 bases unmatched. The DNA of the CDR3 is TGCGCCAGCAGCCGGGTGGCGACTAGCGGGGCTAATGAGCAGTTCTTC. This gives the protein CASSRVATSGANEQFF.

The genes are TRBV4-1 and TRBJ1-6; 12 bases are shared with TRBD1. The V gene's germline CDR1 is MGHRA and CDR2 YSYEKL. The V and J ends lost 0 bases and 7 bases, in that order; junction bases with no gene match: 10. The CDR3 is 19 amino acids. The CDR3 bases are TGCGCCAGCAGCCAAGACGGGTTAGGGACAGGGGGCTTAAATTCACCCCTCCACTTT. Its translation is CASSQDGLGTGGLNSPLHF.

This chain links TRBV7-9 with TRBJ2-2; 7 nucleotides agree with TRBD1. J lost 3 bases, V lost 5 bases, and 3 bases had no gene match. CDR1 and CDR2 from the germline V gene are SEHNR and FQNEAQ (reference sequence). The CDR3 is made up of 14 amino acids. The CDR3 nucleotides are TGTGCCAGCAGCGGAGACAGGGACACCGGGGAGCTGTTTTTT. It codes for CASSGDRDTGELFF.